This T cell receptor (beta chain) was recovered during a study of identical twins. The germline V gene has CDR1 MDHEN and CDR2 SYDVKM. J lost 9 bases, V lost 2 bases, and 15 bases had no gene match. The CDR3 length is 17 residues. The authors used template switching to add a universal primer site and gave cDNA unique molecular identifiers. TCRdb re-called the 5' RACE reads with MiXCR, one entry per CDR3 protein. In the table there are approximately 630,000 distinct CDR3 sequences, about 7% of which are singletons. There are a few counts of this clonotype. The same specimen was also included in a second study, on yellow fever vaccine responses in identical twins.

The chain uses TRBV28 and TRBJ1-1; 10 bases match TRBD1. Sequenced input: PBMCs. The receptor was isolated from a woman aged 18-29 years in good health. For the CDR3, the DNA is TGTGCCAGCAGTTTAACTACCCGGTTGGGACAGGGGTATCAAGCTTTCTTT. Amino acid sequence: CASSLTTRLGQGYQAFF. The complete variable domain, with remaining parts taken from reference TRBV28 and TRBJ1-1, reads DVKVTQSSRYLVKRTGEKVFLECVQDMDHENMFWYRQDPGLGLRLIYFSYDVKMKEKGDIPEGYSVSREKKERFSLILESASTNQTSMYLCASSLTTRLGQGYQAFFGQGTRLTVV.